A single sample gave rise to the 20 T cell receptor beta chains below, sequenced in a study of cytomegalovirus exposure and HLA in healthy donors. The PCR made use of 60 Vbeta and 13 Jbeta primers. Assay used: immunoSEQ multiplex PCR; TCRdb lists only in-frame clones, some missing. This table lists tens of thousands of clones. Sequenced: PBMCs. The receptors were gathered from a woman under 30 in good health and CMV-seronegative.

The rearrangement joins TRBV19 to TRBJ1-2, with 9 bases that match TRBD1. With V trimmed by 5 bases and J by 7 bases, 8 bases remained unmatched. This CDR3 spans 14 amino acids. Germline V lookup: CDR1 LNHDA, CDR2 SQIVND (reference sequence). The CDR3 protein is CASSGDRVSRGYTF. CDR3 DNA sequence: TGTGCCAGTAGTGGGGACAGGGTTTCTCGTGGCTACACCTTC.

J is TRBJ2-3 and V is TRBV2, with 12 bases matching TRBD2. CDR1 and CDR2 (germline): SNHLY, FYNNEI. The J segment lost 4 bases and the V segment lost 8 bases, leaving 7 bases of the junction unmatched. The CDR3 covers 15 residues. This CDR3 is CASRWTSGIADTQYF. In DNA form, the CDR3 reads TGTGCCAGCCGTTGGACTAGCGGGATCGCAGATACGCAGTATTTT.

The V gene is TRBV5-1, the J gene TRBJ2-2; no definite D call. The CDR3 extends over 14 amino acids. With 5 bases removed from V and 6 bases from J, the gap between germline ends came to 14 bases. Per germline, CDR1 SGHRS and CDR2 YFSETQ. The CDR3 nucleotides are TGCGCCAGCAGGGCCACCCAATCCTCCGGGGAGCTGTTTTTT. It encodes CASRATQSSGELFF.

This chain joins TRBV30 and TRBJ1-5, with unresolved D. The V end was cut by 3 bases, the J end by 0 bases, with 9 bases between. This CDR3 is built from 14 residues. Germline V gives CDR1 GTSNPN, CDR2 SVGIG (reference sequence). CDR3 bases: TGTGCCTGGAGCCCCGACATTAGCAATCAGCCCCAGCATTTT. This translates into CAWSPDISNQPQHF. The full variable domain, completed using reference TRBV30 and TRBJ1-5, is SQTIHQWPATLVQPVGSPLSLECTVEGTSNPNLYWYRQAAGRGLQLLFYSVGIGQISSEVPQNLSASRPQDRQFILSSKKLLLSDSGFYLCAWSPDISNQPQHFGDGTRLSIL.

The chain links TRBV28 to TRBJ1-5; D call uncertain. Trimming took 7 bases from V and 4 from J, leaving 8 bases between them. The CDR3 extends over 12 amino acids. From germline, CDR1 is MDHEN and CDR2 SYDVKM. The CDR3 DNA reads TGTGCCAGCAATCCTATTAATCAGCCCCAGCATTTT. Translated, it gives CASNPINQPQHF.

CDR3 protein: CASSLHLGLAGYEQYF. CDR3 in DNA: TGTGCCAGCAGTTTACACCTAGGACTAGCGGGCTACGAGCAGTACTTC. The V call is TRBV6-5, the J call TRBJ2-7; 11 nucleotides align to TRBD2. CDR3 length equals 16 residues. V lost 4 bases and J lost 3; bases outside the gene matches: 8. Germline CDR1 MNHEY, CDR2 SVGAGI.

The V call is TRBV28, the J call TRBJ2-7, with TRBD2 as a possible D gene (6 bases). Trimming cost V 6 bases and J 1 base, with 10 bases left between them. Germline CDR1 MDHEN, CDR2 SYDVKM. The CDR3 is 13 amino acids. The CDR3 is CASRGDSSYEQYF. CDR3 DNA sequence: TGTGCCAGCAGGGGGGACTCATCCTACGAGCAGTACTTC. Full variable domain (remainder filled in from reference TRBV28 and TRBJ2-7): DVKVTQSSRYLVKRTGEKVFLECVQDMDHENMFWYRQDPGLGLRLIYFSYDVKMKEKGDIPEGYSVSREKKERFSLILESASTNQTSMYLCASRGDSSYEQYFGPGTRLTVT.

This chain connects TRBV6-5 to TRBJ1-5, with D possibly matching TRBD1 (5 bases). Germline lookup yields CDR1 MNHEY and CDR2 SVGAGI. This CDR3 is 13 amino acids long. Trimming cost V 7 bases and J 3 bases, with 10 bases left between them. CDR3 region: CASTGGNNQPQHF. CDR3 in DNA: TGTGCCAGCACTGGGGGGAACAATCAGCCCCAGCATTTT.

This chain uses TRBV7-9 with TRBJ1-3, with D perhaps TRBD1 (6 bases). The CDR3 covers 15 residues. V was clipped by 2 bases and J by 4 bases, with 12 bases between them. Germline assignment: CDR1 SEHNR and CDR2 FQNEAQ (reference sequence). The CDR3 DNA reads as TGTGCCAGCAGCTTACCAGGGGTTAGAGGAAACACCATATATTTT. This sequence encodes CASSLPGVRGNTIYF.

J is TRBJ1-5 and V is TRBV5-1, with a weak D call TRBD1 (5 bases). Germline CDR1 is SGHRS and CDR2 is YFSETQ. This CDR3 spans 16 amino acids. The germline V and J ends were trimmed by 5 bases and 6 bases, with 21 bases remaining between them. CDR3 DNA: TGCGCCAGCAGTAGTGGTAACGGGGGGACTGGTCAGCCCCAGCATTTT. This gives the protein CASSSGNGGTGQPQHF.

The chain links TRBV18 to TRBJ1-6; 10 bases map to TRBD1. The CDR3 loop spans 17 amino acids. Germline V gene sequence: CDR1 KGHSH, CDR2 LQKENI. Unmatched junction bases numbered 9, after V lost 4 bases and J lost 6 bases. The CDR3 sequence is CASSRIRDRGTNSPLHF. DNA for the CDR3: TGTGCCAGCTCACGGATCCGGGACAGGGGAACTAATTCACCCCTCCACTTT.

V and J are TRBV4-2 and TRBJ2-7; D may be TRBD2 (5 bases). The V and J ends lost 4 bases and 3 bases respectively, with 10 bases between them. The CDR3 is 13 amino acids. The germline gives CDR1 LGHNA, CDR2 YNFKEQ. CDR3 amino acids: CASSLRENYEQYF. The CDR3 coding sequence is TGTGCCAGCAGCCTCCGGGAAAACTACGAGCAGTACTTC.

The V and J genes are TRBV7-9 and TRBJ2-2; 8 bases map to TRBD1. Germline CDR1 and CDR2: SEHNR and FQNEAQ (reference sequence). The junction had 12 bases not matched to a gene; V was cut back by 5 bases and J by 7 bases. The CDR3 loop spans 16 amino acids. The CDR3 protein is CASSAPGTGQGGELFF. CDR3 coding DNA: TGTGCCAGCAGCGCCCCCGGGACAGGACAAGGCGGGGAGCTGTTTTTT.

This rearrangement joins TRBV9 to TRBJ2-5, with 13 bases identical to TRBD2. Germline trimming cut 4 bases from V and 4 bases from J; bases unmatched to any gene: 4. Germline-derived CDR1 and CDR2 are SGDLS and YYNGEE. This CDR3 spans 15 amino acids. CDR3 bases: TGTGCCAGCAGCCGACGGACTAGCGGGAGAGAGACCCAGTACTTC. Protein product: CASSRRTSGRETQYF.

The chain carries TRBV5-6 and TRBJ2-5, with D possibly being TRBD2 (7 bases). Trimming took off 0 bases at V and 5 bases at J, with 14 bases between the two ends. There are 15 residues in the CDR3. The germline V gene encodes CDR1 SGHDT and CDR2 YYEEEE. The chain's CDR3 is CASSLGLGGLETQYF. CDR3 DNA: TGTGCCAGCAGCTTGGGGTTGGGGGGGCTCGAGACCCAGTACTTC.

This chain links TRBV2 with TRBJ2-1, with 8 bases identical to TRBD2. CDR1 is SNHLY and CDR2 is FYNNEI in the germline V gene. The CDR3 runs to 13 residues. After removal of 3 bases from V and 8 bases from J, the junction contained 3 bases not matched to a gene. CDR3 sequence reads: CASSDSGEDEQFF. DNA of the CDR3: TGTGCCAGCAGTGATAGCGGGGAAGATGAGCAGTTCTTC.

The chain carries TRBV12-5 and TRBJ2-7; TRBD1 matches at 7 bases. The germline V gene encodes CDR1 LGHNT and CDR2 FRNRAP. The CDR3 totals 14 residues. V was pared by 6 bases and J by 3 bases, with 8 bases of the junction left unmatched. The CDR3 region is CASGDRTLGYEQYF. CDR3 nucleotides: TGTGCTAGTGGGGACAGGACCCTGGGCTACGAGCAGTACTTC.

J is TRBJ2-3 and V is TRBV7-2; TRBD2 matches 9 bases. Per germline, CDR1 SGHTA and CDR2 FQGNSA. The CDR3 contains 17 residues. Trimming took 2 bases from V and 0 from J; bases not matched to a gene: 6. The CDR3 DNA is TGTGCCAGCAGCTTAAGAGGGCGGGGGGGTAGCACAGATACGCAGTATTTT. This translates into CASSLRGRGGSTDTQYF. The variable domain in full, with the rest retrieved from reference TRBV7-2 and TRBJ2-3, is GAGVSQSPSNKVTEKGKDVELRCDPISGHTALYWYRQSLGQGLEFLIYFQGNSAPDKSGLPSDRFSAERTGGSVSTLTIQRTQQEDSAVYLCASSLRGRGGSTDTQYFGPGTRLTVL.

The CDR3 DNA sequence: TGTGCCAGCAGTGAAAGGGCCCCCAGGGTAGGCGAGCAGTACTTC. It yields the protein CASSERAPRVGEQYF. V usage is TRBV6-1 and J usage is TRBJ2-7; D possibly corresponds to TRBD1 (5 bases). CDR3 length: 15 amino acids. Germline lookup yields CDR1 MNHNS and CDR2 SASEGT. The V end was cut by 2 bases, the J end by 6 bases, with 17 bases between.

J is TRBJ1-5 and V is TRBV30; possible D gene TRBD1, 5 bases. This CDR3 contains 15 residues. V gave up 0 bases and J gave up 0 bases, with 9 bases separating them. CDR1 and CDR2 (germline): GTSNPN, SVGIG (reference sequence). The CDR3 loop is CAWSVAGFSNQPQHF. CDR3 nucleotide sequence: TGTGCCTGGAGTGTTGCAGGGTTTAGCAATCAGCCCCAGCATTTT. Full variable domain (outside the CDR3, taken from reference TRBV30 and TRBJ1-5): SQTIHQWPATLVQPVGSPLSLECTVEGTSNPNLYWYRQAAGRGLQLLFYSVGIGQISSEVPQNLSASRPQDRQFILSSKKLLLSDSGFYLCAWSVAGFSNQPQHFGDGTRLSIL.